The present entry profiles one T cell receptor (beta chain) with its context. The source of the sample is a study of T cell responses to AZD1222 COVID-19 vaccine. Germline assignment: CDR1 MDHEN and CDR2 SYDVKM. With V trimmed by 6 bases and J by 6 bases, 9 bases remained unmatched. The CDR3 covers 14 residues. Libraries were prepared by immunoSEQ multiplex PCR; TCRdb keeps only in-frame clonotypes and omits some of them. The data show 70,000 to 95,000 clones, approximately 88% seen once. The rearrangement uses TRBV28 and TRBJ1-2; 8 positions agree with TRBD1. This sample comprised peripheral blood, obtained on day 0 of MenACWY control vaccination. This TCR was recovered from an adult in good health. This CDR3 is CASRQSGQGHGYTF. As DNA, the CDR3 is TGTGCCAGCAGGCAGAGTGGACAGGGACATGGCTACACCTTC.